A selection of T cell receptor beta chains follows, all from one sample in a study of vaccination and CD4 T cells after COVID-19. TCRdb re-derived calls from the PCR reads in MiXCR, one entry per CDR3 protein. The table includes roughly 9,600 distinct CDR3 sequences, about 34% detected once. Antigen specificity for these receptors is unknown. Input material: CD4+ T cells from blood, cultured in vitro. These receptors all stem from a human donor in good health. The CDR3 runs from the conserved cysteine through the conserved F or W. A D gene is named only where the DNA matches it firmly. Some rows have no size entry. The others give once, few or many, or a class for an expanded clone.

>TRBJ1-2|-|-|12|TRBV20-1
CSARDRGYGYTF
TGCAGTGCTAGGGACAGAGGGTACGGCTACACCTTC
>TRBJ1-1|-|few|12|TRBV6-5
CASSYSNTEAFF
TGTGCCAGCAGTTACTCGAACACTGAAGCTTTCTTT
>TRBJ1-2|-|-|14|TRBV7-2
CASSPTGLNYGYTF
TGTGCCAGCAGTCCGACAGGATTAAACTATGGCTACACCTTC
>TRBJ2-1|TRBD2|-|15|TRBV6-1
CASIQLAGGYNEQFF
TGTGCCAGCATCCAACTAGCGGGGGGATACAATGAGCAGTTCTTC
>TRBJ1-5|TRBD1|few|15|TRBV20-1
CSARDNDRGGQPQHF
TGCAGTGCTAGGGACAACGACAGGGGAGGTCAGCCCCAGCATTTT
>TRBJ1-2|-|-|12|TRBV5-1
CASRPGDYGYTF
TGCGCCAGCAGACCGGGCGACTATGGCTACACCTTC
>TRBJ1-6|-|-|13|TRBV7-6
CASSLYGDSPLHF
TGTGCCAGCAGCCTCTACGGGGACTCACCCCTCCACTTT
>TRBJ2-6|-|-|15|TRBV5-1
CASSLVSSGANVLTF
TGCGCCAGCAGCTTGGTCAGCTCTGGGGCCAACGTCCTGACTTTC
>TRBJ1-2|-|-|15|TRBV12-3/TRBV12-4
CASSLTGRPEHGYTF
TGTGCCAGCAGTTTAACTGGCAGGCCTGAGCATGGCTACACCTTC
>TRBJ2-3|-|-|16|TRBV10-2
CASSESRAESTDTQYF
TGCGCCAGCAGTGAGTCGAGAGCGGAAAGCACAGATACGCAGTATTTT
>TRBJ2-3|-|-|13|TRBV7-6
CASSLAEGGRQYF
TGTGCCAGCAGCTTAGCGGAGGGGGGGAGGCAGTATTTT
>TRBJ2-7|TRBD2|-|14|TRBV7-9
CASSSGLAGLEQYF
TGTGCCAGCAGCTCCGGGTTAGCGGGGTTGGAGCAGTACTTC
>TRBJ2-3|-|few|14|TRBV27
CASSPSAGTGTQYF
TGTGCCAGCAGTCCTTCAGCGGGTACAGGTACGCAGTATTTT
>TRBJ1-5|-|medium-sized|14|TRBV6-5
CASSLALGSQPQHF
TGTGCCAGCAGTTTAGCCCTCGGCAGTCAGCCCCAGCATTTT
>TRBJ2-3|TRBD1|-|14|TRBV29-1
CSVWTGISGDTQYF
TGCAGCGTCTGGACAGGGATCAGTGGGGATACGCAGTATTTT
>TRBJ1-1|-|-|13|TRBV29-1
CSVEDPANTEAFF
TGCAGCGTTGAAGATCCAGCGAACACTGAAGCTTTCTTT
>TRBJ2-7|-|-|13|TRBV12-3/TRBV12-4
CASSTGSPYEQYF
TGTGCCAGCAGCACAGGGAGTCCCTACGAGCAGTACTTC
>TRBJ2-7|TRBD1|-|13|TRBV27
CASRRDRAYEQYF
TGTGCCAGCCGCCGGGACAGAGCCTACGAGCAGTACTTC
>TRBJ1-5|-|once|14|TRBV18
CASSPGLSNQPQHF
TGTGCCAGCTCACCGGGACTTAGCAATCAGCCCCAGCATTTT
>TRBJ2-1|-|-|10|TRBV2
CASTQNEQFF
TGTGCCAGCACCCAAAATGAGCAGTTCTTC
>TRBJ2-5|TRBD2|-|15|TRBV5-4
CASSSSGGSQETQYF
TGTGCCAGCAGCAGTAGCGGGGGTTCCCAAGAGACCCAGTACTTC
>TRBJ2-5|-|few|10|TRBV6-1
CASREETQYF
TGTGCCAGCAGGGAAGAGACCCAGTACTTC
>TRBJ2-5|TRBD2|-|16|TRBV6-5
CASSYSGTSGGETQYF
TGTGCCAGCAGTTACTCCGGGACTAGCGGGGGGGAGACCCAGTACTTC
>TRBJ2-7|-|-|14|TRBV20-1
CSAQPWADSYEQYF
TGCAGTGCCCAACCTTGGGCAGACTCCTACGAGCAGTACTTC
>TRBJ2-5|TRBD2|few|15|TRBV20-1
CSARDWGLAKETQYF
TGCAGTGCTAGAGATTGGGGACTAGCGAAAGAGACCCAGTACTTC
>TRBJ1-1|-|-|14|TRBV11-2
CASSRGHPDTEAFF
TGTGCCAGCAGCCGTGGACACCCGGACACTGAAGCTTTCTTT
>TRBJ1-2|-|-|14|TRBV6-1
CAARTTRVVGGYTF
TGTGCCGCCAGAACAACCAGGGTGGTCGGTGGCTACACCTTC
>TRBJ1-1|-|few|14|TRBV6-1
CASSRDSTNTEAFF
TGTGCCAGCAGTCGGGACTCTACGAACACTGAAGCTTTCTTT
>TRBJ2-1|-|few|14|TRBV7-8
CASSLAGGLDEQFF
TGTGCCAGCAGCTTAGCGGGGGGGCTCGATGAGCAGTTCTTC
>TRBJ1-2|-|-|13|TRBV19
CASSMSSTPGYTF
TGTGCCAGTAGTATGTCGAGTACTCCGGGCTACACCTTC
>TRBJ1-1|-|-|17|TRBV2
CASSVGAVGGMNTEAFF
TGTGCCAGCAGTGTCGGGGCTGTCGGGGGAATGAACACTGAAGCTTTCTTT
>TRBJ1-1|TRBD1|few|14|TRBV7-9
CASSLSTGANEAFF
TGTGCCAGCAGCTTATCGACAGGGGCTAATGAAGCTTTCTTT
>TRBJ2-3|TRBD2|-|14|TRBV20-1
CSARRGAGTDTQYF
TGCAGTGCAAGGCGGGGGGCGGGGACAGATACGCAGTATTTT
>TRBJ1-2|-|few|14|TRBV6-1
CASSLRDTRDGYTF
TGTGCCAGCAGTCTCAGGGACACCCGCGATGGCTACACCTTC
>TRBJ2-3|-|few|16|TRBV7-2
CASSLAYVGTTDTQYF
TGTGCCAGCAGCTTAGCGTATGTGGGCACGACAGATACGCAGTATTTT
>TRBJ2-2|-|few|14|TRBV6-1
CASSAKTVSGELFF
TGTGCCAGCAGTGCGAAGACCGTGTCCGGGGAGCTGTTTTTT
>TRBJ2-7|-|few|14|TRBV21-1
CASSKDRYSYEQYF
TGTGCCAGCAGCAAAGACAGGTACTCCTACGAGCAGTACTTC
>TRBJ1-5|-|-|13|TRBV19
CASSRSLNQPQHF
TGTGCCAGTAGTAGGAGCCTAAATCAGCCCCAGCATTTT
>TRBJ2-1|-|few|14|TRBV21-1
CASSKSGGANEQFF
TGTGCCAGCAGCAAAAGCGGGGGGGCCAATGAGCAGTTCTTC
>TRBJ1-2|TRBD1|few|13|TRBV18
CASSLTGPDGYTF
TGTGCCAGCTCACTGACAGGGCCGGATGGCTACACCTTC
>TRBJ2-3|-|-|17|TRBV12-3/TRBV12-4
CASSSPRGSPDTDTQYF
TGTGCCAGCAGTTCTCCCCGGGGGTCTCCAGACACAGATACGCAGTATTTT
>TRBJ1-2|TRBD1|few|13|TRBV19
CASSTGDPYGYTF
TGTGCCAGTTCGACAGGGGACCCCTATGGCTACACCTTC
>TRBJ1-2|-|-|13|TRBV20-1
CSARAGHLYGYTF
TGCAGTGCTAGGGCAGGGCATCTCTATGGCTACACCTTC
>TRBJ2-3|-|-|12|TRBV29-1
CSVEGSADTQYF
TGCAGCGTTGAGGGCAGTGCTGATACGCAGTATTTT